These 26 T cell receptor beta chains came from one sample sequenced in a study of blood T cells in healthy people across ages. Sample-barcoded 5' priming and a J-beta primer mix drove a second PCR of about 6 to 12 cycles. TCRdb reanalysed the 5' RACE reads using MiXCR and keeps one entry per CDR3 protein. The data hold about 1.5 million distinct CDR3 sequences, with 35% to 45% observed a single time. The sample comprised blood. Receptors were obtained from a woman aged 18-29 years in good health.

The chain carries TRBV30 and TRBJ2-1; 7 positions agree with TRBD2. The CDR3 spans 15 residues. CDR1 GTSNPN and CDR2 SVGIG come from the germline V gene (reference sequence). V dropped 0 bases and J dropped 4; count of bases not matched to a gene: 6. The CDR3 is CAWSVPSGIYNEQFF. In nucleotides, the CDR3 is TGTGCCTGGAGTGTCCCCAGCGGGATATACAATGAGCAGTTCTTC.

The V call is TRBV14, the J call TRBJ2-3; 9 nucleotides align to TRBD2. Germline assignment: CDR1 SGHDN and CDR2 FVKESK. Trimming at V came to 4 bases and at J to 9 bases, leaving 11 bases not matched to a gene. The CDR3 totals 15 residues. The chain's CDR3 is CASSLFSGSTGTQYF. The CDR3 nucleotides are TGTGCCAGCAGCCTTTTTAGCGGGAGCACAGGGACGCAGTATTTT. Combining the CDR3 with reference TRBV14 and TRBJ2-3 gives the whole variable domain EAGVTQFPSHSVIEKGQTVTLRCDPISGHDNLYWYRRVMGKEIKFLLHFVKESKQDESGMPNNRFLAERTGGTYSTLKVQPAELEDSGVYFCASSLFSGSTGTQYFGPGTRLTVL.

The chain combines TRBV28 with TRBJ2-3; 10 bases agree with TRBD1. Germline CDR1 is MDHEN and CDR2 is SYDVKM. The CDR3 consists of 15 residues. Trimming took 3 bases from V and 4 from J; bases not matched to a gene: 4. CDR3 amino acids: CASSFGQGGPDTQYF. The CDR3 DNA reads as TGTGCCAGCAGTTTCGGACAGGGGGGCCCAGATACGCAGTATTTT.

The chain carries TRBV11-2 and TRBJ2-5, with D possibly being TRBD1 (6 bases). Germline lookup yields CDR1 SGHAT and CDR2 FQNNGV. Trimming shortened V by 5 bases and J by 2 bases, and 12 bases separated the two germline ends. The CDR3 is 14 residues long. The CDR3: CASSDTGLQETQYF. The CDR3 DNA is TGTGCCAGCAGCGATACAGGGCTACAAGAGACCCAGTACTTC.

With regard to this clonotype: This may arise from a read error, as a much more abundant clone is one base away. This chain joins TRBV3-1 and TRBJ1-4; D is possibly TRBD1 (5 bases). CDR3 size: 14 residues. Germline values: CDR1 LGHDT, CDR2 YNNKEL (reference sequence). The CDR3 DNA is TGTGCCGGCAGCCAAGCCGGGACCACTGAAAAACTGTTTTTT. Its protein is CAGSQAGTTEKLFF.

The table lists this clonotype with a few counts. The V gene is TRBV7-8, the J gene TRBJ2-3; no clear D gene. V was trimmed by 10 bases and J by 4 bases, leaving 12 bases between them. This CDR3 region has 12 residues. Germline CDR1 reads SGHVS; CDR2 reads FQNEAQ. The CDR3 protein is CATAPGSDTQYF. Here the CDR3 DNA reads TGTGCCACCGCACCCGGGTCAGATACGCAGTATTTT.

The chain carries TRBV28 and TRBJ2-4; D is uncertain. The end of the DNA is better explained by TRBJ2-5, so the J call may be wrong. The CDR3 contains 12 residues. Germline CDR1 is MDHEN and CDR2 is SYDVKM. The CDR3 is CASSVLSETQYF. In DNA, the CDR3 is TGTGCCAGCAGTGTGTTGTCAGAGACCCAGTACTTC.

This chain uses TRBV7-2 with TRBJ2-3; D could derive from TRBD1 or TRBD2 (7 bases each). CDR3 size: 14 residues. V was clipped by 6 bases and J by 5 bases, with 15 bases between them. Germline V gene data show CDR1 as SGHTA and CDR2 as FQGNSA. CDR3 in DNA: TGTGCCAGCAGATCCCAGGGGGGGATAGATACGCAGTATTTT. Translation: CASRSQGGIDTQYF.

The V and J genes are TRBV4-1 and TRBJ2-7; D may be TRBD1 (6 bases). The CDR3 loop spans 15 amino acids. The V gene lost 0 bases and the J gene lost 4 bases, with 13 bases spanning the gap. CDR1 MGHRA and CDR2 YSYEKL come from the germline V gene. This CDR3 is CASSQEGQGRYEQYF. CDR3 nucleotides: TGCGCCAGCAGCCAAGAGGGGCAGGGGCGGTACGAGCAGTACTTC.

CDR3 sequence reads: CASLRDQGPETQYF. The DNA for the CDR3 is TGTGCCAGTCTCCGGGATCAGGGCCCAGAGACCCAGTACTTC. The chain couples TRBV12-3 or TRBV12-4 to TRBJ2-5; tentatively, D is TRBD1 or TRBD2 (5 bases each). The length of the CDR3 is 14 residues. Trimming removed 9 bases from V and 4 bases from J, with 18 bases in between.

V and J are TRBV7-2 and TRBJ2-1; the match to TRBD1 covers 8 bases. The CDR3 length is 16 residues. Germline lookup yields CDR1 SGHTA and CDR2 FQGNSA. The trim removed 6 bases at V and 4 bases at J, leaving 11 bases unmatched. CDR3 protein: CASSWGRDRTYNEQFF. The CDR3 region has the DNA TGTGCCAGCAGTTGGGGCCGGGACAGGACTTACAATGAGCAGTTCTTC.

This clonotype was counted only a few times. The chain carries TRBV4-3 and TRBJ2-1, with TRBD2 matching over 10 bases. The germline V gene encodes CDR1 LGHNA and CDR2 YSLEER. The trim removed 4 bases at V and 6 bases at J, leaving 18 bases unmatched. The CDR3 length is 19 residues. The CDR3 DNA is TGCGCCAGCAGCCGCCGACTAGCGGGCGGATTCCTGGTAGGCAATGAGCAGTTCTTC. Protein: CASSRRLAGGFLVGNEQFF.

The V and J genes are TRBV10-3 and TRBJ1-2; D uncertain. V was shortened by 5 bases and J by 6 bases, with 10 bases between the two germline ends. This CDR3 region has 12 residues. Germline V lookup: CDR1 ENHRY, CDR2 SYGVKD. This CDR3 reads CAISKAGNGYTF. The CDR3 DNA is TGTGCCATCAGTAAAGCCGGGAATGGCTACACCTTC.

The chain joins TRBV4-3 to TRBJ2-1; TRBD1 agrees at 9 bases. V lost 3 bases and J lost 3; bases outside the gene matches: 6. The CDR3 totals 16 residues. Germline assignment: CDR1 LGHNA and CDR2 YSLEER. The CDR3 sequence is CASSQRGQGFYNEQFF. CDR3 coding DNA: TGCGCCAGCAGCCAGCGGGGACAGGGCTTCTACAATGAGCAGTTCTTC.

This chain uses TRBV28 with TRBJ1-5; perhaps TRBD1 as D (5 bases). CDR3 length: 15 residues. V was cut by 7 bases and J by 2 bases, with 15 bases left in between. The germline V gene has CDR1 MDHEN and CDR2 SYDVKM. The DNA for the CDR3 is TGTGCCAGCAACGAGGCGGGGCTGGGCAATCAGCCCCAGCATTTT. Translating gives CASNEAGLGNQPQHF.

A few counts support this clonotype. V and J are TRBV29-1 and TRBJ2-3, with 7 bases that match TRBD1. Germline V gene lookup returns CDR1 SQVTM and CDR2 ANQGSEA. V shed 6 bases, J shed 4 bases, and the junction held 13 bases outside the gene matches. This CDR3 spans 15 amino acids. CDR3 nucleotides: TGCAGCGTAACACCCCAGGGGGTTTTCGCAGATACGCAGTATTTT. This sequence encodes CSVTPQGVFADTQYF.

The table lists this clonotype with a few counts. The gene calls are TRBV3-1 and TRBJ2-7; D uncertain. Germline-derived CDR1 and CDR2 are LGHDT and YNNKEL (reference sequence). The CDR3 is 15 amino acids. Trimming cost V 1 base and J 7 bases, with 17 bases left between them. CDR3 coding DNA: TGTGCCAGCAGCCAAGGGACCCGTCCCTACAATGAGCAGTACTTC. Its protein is CASSQGTRPYNEQYF.

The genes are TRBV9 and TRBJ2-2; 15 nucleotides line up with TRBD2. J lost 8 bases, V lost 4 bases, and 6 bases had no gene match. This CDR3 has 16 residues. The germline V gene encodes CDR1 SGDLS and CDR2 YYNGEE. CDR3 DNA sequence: TGTGCCAGCAGCTTCGGGACTAGCGGGGGGCAGGGGGAGCTGTTTTTT. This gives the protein CASSFGTSGGQGELFF.

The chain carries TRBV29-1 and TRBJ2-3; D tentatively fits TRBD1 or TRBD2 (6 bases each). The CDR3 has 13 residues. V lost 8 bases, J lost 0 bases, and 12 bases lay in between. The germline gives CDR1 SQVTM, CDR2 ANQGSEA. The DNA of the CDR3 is TGCAGCCAGCCGGGGGCTAGCACAGATACGCAGTATTTT. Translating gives CSQPGASTDTQYF.

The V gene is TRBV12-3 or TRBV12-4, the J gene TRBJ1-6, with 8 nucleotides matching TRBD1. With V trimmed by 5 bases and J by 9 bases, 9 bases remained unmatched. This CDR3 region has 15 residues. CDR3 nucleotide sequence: TGTGCCAGCAGTCCACGACAGGGGTCGGGTTCACCCCTCCACTTT. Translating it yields CASSPRQGSGSPLHF.

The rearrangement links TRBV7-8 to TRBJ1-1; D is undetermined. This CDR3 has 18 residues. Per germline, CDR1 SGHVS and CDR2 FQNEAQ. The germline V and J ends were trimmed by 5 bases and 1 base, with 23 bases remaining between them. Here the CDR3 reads CASSIRSGADLSNTEAFF. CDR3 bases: TGTGCCAGCAGCATCCGTTCAGGAGCGGACCTCTCGAACACTGAAGCTTTCTTT.

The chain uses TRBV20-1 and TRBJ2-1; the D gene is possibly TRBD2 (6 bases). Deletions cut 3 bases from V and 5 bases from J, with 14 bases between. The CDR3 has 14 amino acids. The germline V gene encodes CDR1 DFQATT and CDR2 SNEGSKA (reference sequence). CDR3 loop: CSASRDFTNNEQFF. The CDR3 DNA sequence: TGCAGTGCTAGCCGGGACTTTACTAACAATGAGCAGTTCTTC.

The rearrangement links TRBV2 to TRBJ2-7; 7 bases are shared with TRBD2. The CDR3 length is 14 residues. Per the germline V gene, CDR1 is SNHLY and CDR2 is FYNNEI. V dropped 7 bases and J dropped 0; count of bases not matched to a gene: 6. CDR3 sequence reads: CASKLSGISYEQYF. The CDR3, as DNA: TGTGCCAGCAAGTTAAGCGGGATCTCCTACGAGCAGTACTTC.

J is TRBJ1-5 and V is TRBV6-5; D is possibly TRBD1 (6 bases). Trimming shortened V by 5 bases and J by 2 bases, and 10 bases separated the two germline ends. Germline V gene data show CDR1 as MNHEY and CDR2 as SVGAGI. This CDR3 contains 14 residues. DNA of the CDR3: TGTGCCAGCAGTGCAGGGGCTGGCAATCAGCCCCAGCATTTT. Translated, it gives CASSAGAGNQPQHF.

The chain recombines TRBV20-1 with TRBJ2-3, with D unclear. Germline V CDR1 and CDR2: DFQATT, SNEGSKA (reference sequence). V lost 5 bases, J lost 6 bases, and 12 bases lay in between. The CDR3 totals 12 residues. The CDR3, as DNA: TGCAGTGCTCGCCGGCCCGCTGATACGCAGTATTTT. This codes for CSARRPADTQYF.

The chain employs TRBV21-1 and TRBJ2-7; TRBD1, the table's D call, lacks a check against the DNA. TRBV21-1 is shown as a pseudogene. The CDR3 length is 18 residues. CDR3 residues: CASSKGRTVGGGDSEQYF. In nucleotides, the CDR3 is TGTGCCAGCAGCAAAGGCCGGACAGTAGGAGGGGGTGATAGTGAGCAGTACTTC.